Each of the 13 T cell receptor beta chains below was sequenced from the same sample in a study of T cells in localized non-small cell lung cancer (dated by TCRdb to 2018 to 2020). Library method: the immunoSEQ multiplex PCR assay. TCRdb limited this immuneACCESS table to in-frame rearrangements with V and J called. A share of clones is missing; checked studies link under half to unresolved V genes, and the rest is unexplained. The sample data list fewer than 95,000 clones, and roughly 91% of these were observed just once. Approximately 4% of the sample goes to the ten largest clones. The sequenced sample was PBMCs, obtained before any cancer treatment. The receptors here all came from a woman aged 40 to 75 with stage II squamous cell lung carcinoma.

The chain joins TRBV5-6 to TRBJ2-3; D not certain. V was cut by 0 bases and J by 4 bases, with 9 bases left in between. The CDR3 is made up of 14 amino acids. CDR1 SGHDT and CDR2 YYEEEE come from the germline V gene. CDR3 DNA sequence: TGTGCCAGCAGCTTGGTTAGTAGGGCAGATACGCAGTATTTT. Amino acid sequence: CASSLVSRADTQYF.

The J gene is TRBJ2-7, the V gene TRBV5-1; D possibly corresponds to TRBD1 (6 bases). Trimming removed 5 bases from V and 6 bases from J, with 15 bases in between. CDR3 length: 13 amino acids. CDR1 and CDR2 from the germline V gene are SGHRS and YFSETQ. As DNA, the CDR3 is TGCGCCAGCAGGTACGGAGAGGGGGTCGAGCAGTACTTC. The encoded protein is CASRYGEGVEQYF.

This sequence joins TRBV27 and TRBJ2-7; 7 nucleotides match TRBD2. The junction had 6 bases not matched to a gene; V was cut back by 3 bases and J by 4 bases. The CDR3 loop spans 14 amino acids. Per the germline V gene, CDR1 is MNHEY and CDR2 is SMNVEV (reference sequence). The CDR3 DNA reads as TGTGCCAGCAGTTTGGGGAGGGTTAGATACGAGCAGTACTTC. This translates into CASSLGRVRYEQYF.

The chain carries TRBV4-2 and TRBJ2-3; tentatively, D is TRBD1 or TRBD2 (5 bases each). The CDR3 is 16 amino acids. From germline, CDR1 is LGHNA and CDR2 YNFKEQ. The germline V and J ends were trimmed by 4 bases and 0 bases, with 14 bases remaining between them. The CDR3 DNA sequence: TGTGCCAGCAGCCTGGGGGAAGGGATGAGCACAGATACGCAGTATTTT. It specifies CASSLGEGMSTDTQYF.

The rearrangement uses TRBV18 and TRBJ1-4; 7 bases match TRBD1. There are 14 residues in the CDR3. V shed 4 bases, J shed 8 bases, and the junction held 7 bases outside the gene matches. Looked up from germline, CDR1 is KGHSH and CDR2 is LQKENI. CDR3 sequence: CASSLDRVEEKLFF. The CDR3 DNA follows: TGTGCCAGCTCACTCGACAGGGTAGAAGAAAAACTGTTTTTT.

V gene TRBV2 combines with J gene TRBJ1-2; 8 bases align to TRBD1. V shed 6 bases, J shed 7 bases, and the junction held 7 bases outside the gene matches. Germline CDR1 is SNHLY and CDR2 is FYNNEI. This CDR3 region has 13 residues. The DNA for the CDR3 is TGTGCCAGCAGGGCACGGACAGGGTTTGGCTACACCTTC. Protein sequence: CASRARTGFGYTF.

The V call is TRBV28, the J call TRBJ2-7, with D possibly being TRBD1 (6 bases). CDR1 and CDR2 from the germline V gene are MDHEN and SYDVKM. With 8 bases removed from V and 0 bases from J, the gap between germline ends came to 14 bases. The CDR3 has 14 residues. The CDR3, as DNA: TGTGCCAGCCCTGGGGGCCCCCCCTCCTACGAGCAGTACTTC. Residues: CASPGGPPSYEQYF.

The rearrangement links TRBV11-2 to TRBJ2-2, with D possibly matching TRBD1 (5 bases). Trimming cost V 8 bases and J 6 bases, with 13 bases left between them. The CDR3 length is 13 residues. Germline CDR1 is SGHAT and CDR2 is FQNNGV. CDR3 sequence reads: CASGIWGAGELFF. The DNA of the CDR3 is TGTGCCAGCGGGATTTGGGGCGCCGGGGAGCTGTTTTTT.

The chain combines TRBV5-1 with TRBJ2-7, with a possible D match to TRBD1 (5 bases). The CDR3 contains 15 residues. The germline V and J ends were trimmed by 0 bases and 2 bases, with 12 bases remaining between them. Germline V lookup: CDR1 SGHRS, CDR2 YFSETQ. CDR3 amino acids: CASSLVGTGPYEQYF. The DNA of the CDR3 is TGCGCCAGCAGCTTGGTAGGTACAGGCCCCTACGAGCAGTACTTC.

This chain links TRBV6-5 with TRBJ1-2; D not certain. Germline lookup yields CDR1 MNHEY and CDR2 SVGAGI. The V end was cut by 11 bases, the J end by 4 bases, with 14 bases between. The CDR3 is 12 residues long. In DNA, the CDR3 is TGTGCCGCGGCGAAGACTAGCTATGGCTACACCTTC. It is translated as CAAAKTSYGYTF.

The chain joins TRBV7-8 to TRBJ1-1; D possibly corresponds to TRBD1 (5 bases). V lost 1 base to trimming and J lost 1 base, with 13 bases between them. The CDR3 is 16 amino acids. Germline CDR1 reads SGHVS; CDR2 reads FQNEAQ. The CDR3 DNA sequence: TGTGCCAGCAGCTTAGGGAGGGGCGCACGGAACACTGAAGCTTTCTTT. It yields the protein CASSLGRGARNTEAFF.

V and J are TRBV28 and TRBJ1-2, with D possibly TRBD1 on 5 matching bases. The germline V gene has CDR1 MDHEN and CDR2 SYDVKM. Trimming left V 10 bases short and J 6 bases short, with 9 bases between. The CDR3 loop spans 10 amino acids. CDR3 in DNA: TGTGCCACCGGGGACGATGGCTACACCTTC. Protein: CATGDDGYTF.

The rearrangement links TRBV19 to TRBJ2-4; 11 positions agree with TRBD1. The trim removed 3 bases at V and 5 bases at J, leaving 3 bases unmatched. Germline V lookup: CDR1 LNHDA, CDR2 SQIVND (reference sequence). The CDR3 runs to 15 residues. The CDR3 nucleotides are TGTGCCAGTAGTATTGTGGGACAGGGGGAAAACATTCAGTACTTC. Its translation: CASSIVGQGENIQYF.